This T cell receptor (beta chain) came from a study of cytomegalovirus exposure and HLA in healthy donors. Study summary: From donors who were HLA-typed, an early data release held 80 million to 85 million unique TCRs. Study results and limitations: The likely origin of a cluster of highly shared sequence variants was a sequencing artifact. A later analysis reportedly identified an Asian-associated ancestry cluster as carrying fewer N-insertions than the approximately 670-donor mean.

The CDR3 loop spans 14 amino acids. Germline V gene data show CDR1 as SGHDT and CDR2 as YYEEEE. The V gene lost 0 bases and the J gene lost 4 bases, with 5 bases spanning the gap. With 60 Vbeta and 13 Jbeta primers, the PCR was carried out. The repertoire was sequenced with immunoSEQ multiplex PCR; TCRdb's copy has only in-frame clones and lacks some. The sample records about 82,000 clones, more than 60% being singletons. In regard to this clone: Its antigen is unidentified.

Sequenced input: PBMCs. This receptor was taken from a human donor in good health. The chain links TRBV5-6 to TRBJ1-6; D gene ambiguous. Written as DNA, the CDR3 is TGTGCCAGCAGCTTGGTACAATATAATTCACCCCTCCACTTT. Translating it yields CASSLVQYNSPLHF.